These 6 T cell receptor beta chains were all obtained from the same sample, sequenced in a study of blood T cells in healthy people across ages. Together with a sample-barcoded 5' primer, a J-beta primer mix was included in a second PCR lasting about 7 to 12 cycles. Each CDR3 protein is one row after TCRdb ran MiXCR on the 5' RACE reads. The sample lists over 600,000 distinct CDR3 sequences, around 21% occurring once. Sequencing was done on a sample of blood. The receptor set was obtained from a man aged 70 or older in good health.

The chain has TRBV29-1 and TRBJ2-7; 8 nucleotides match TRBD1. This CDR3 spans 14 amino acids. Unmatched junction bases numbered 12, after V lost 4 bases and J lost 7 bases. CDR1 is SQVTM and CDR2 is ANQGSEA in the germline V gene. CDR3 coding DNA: TGCAGCGTTGGGGAACAGGGGGAACTAGGAGAGCAGTACTTC. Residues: CSVGEQGELGEQYF.

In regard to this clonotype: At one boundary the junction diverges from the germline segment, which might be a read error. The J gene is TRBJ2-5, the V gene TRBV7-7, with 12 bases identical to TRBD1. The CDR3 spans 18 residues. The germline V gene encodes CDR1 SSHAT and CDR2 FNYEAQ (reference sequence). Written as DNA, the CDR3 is TGTGCTAGCAGCTTAAATTATCCGGGACAGGGGGCTGGAGAGACCCAGTACTTC. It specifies CASSLNYPGQGAGETQYF.

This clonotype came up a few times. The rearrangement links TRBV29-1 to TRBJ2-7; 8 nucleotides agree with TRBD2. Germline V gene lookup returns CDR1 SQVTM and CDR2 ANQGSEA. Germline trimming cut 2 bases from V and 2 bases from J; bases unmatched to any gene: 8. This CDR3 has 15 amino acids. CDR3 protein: CSVETASGLPYEQYF. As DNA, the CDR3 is TGCAGCGTTGAAACGGCTAGCGGGTTACCCTACGAGCAGTACTTC.

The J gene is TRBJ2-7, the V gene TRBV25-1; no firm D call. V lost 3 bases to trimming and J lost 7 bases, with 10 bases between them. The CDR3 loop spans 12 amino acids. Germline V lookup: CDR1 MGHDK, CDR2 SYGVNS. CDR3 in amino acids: CASSDLPWEQYF. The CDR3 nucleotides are TGTGCCAGCAGTGACTTGCCCTGGGAGCAGTACTTC.

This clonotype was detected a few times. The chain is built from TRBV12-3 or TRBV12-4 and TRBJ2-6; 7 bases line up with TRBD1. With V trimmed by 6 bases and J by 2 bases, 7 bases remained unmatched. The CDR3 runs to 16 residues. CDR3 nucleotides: TGTGCCAGCAGACCCGGACAGGTACCTGGGGCCAACGTCCTGACTTTC. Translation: CASRPGQVPGANVLTF.

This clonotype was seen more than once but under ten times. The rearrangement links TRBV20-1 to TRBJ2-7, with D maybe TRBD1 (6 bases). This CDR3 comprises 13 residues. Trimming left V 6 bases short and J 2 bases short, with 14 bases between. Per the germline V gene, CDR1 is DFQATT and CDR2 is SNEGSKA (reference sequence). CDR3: CSAQGRKPYEQYF. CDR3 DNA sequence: TGCAGTGCACAGGGACGGAAACCCTACGAGCAGTACTTC.